This entry describes one T cell receptor beta chain. Its target is unknown. Clones were read by immunoSEQ multiplex PCR, and TCRdb kept only the in-frame ones, dropping some. The sample consists of about 82,000 clones, approximately 90% of them appearing once. Blood PBMC samples: pre-vaccination, two weeks post third vaccination, and at tumor progression. This entry comes from a study of glioma-infiltrating T cells after dendritic cell vaccination. On the study more broadly: At biweekly intervals, patients got three intradermal dendritic cell vaccine injections.

Study-level points and caveats: No direct clonality-survival link was found; a diverse polyclonal response may matter. The cohort had few patients with full blood and tumor sets.

The sample here was blood, taken before dendritic cell vaccination. This TCR was sampled from a human donor with glioblastoma.

The chain's CDR3 is CASSLGQGGDNTF. CDR3 nucleotides: TGCGCCAGCAGCTTGGGACAAGGGGGGGACAACACCTTC. V usage is TRBV5-1 and J usage is TRBJ1-2; perhaps TRBD1 as D (6 bases). The CDR3 spans 13 residues. Trimming took off 0 bases at V and 12 bases at J, with 15 bases between the two ends. CDR1 SGHRS and CDR2 YFSETQ come from the germline V gene.